The rows below give T cell receptor beta chains drawn from one sample of a study of beta chain features in type 1 diabetes. Measured with immunoSEQ multiplex PCR; TCRdb has only the in-frame clones, and not every one. The repertoire consists of some 410,000 clones, with roughly an eighth occurring once and the leading ten covering about 0.042%. Material for sequencing was naive CD4+ T cells from blood. The receptors here all came from a woman aged 18-30 years in good health. CDR3s include the opening cysteine and the closing phenylalanine or tryptophan. Each record gives: clone size, D gene, J gene, V gene, CDR3 protein, CDR3 DNA. A D gene is named only where the DNA matches it firmly. Size values are once, few and many counts, or a class for expanded clones, and some rows have none.

clone size: .; D gene: .; J gene: TRBJ2-7; V gene: TRBV27; CDR3 protein: CASSLNRAYEQYF; CDR3 DNA: TGTGCCAGCAGTTTGAATAGAGCCTACGAGCAGTACTTC
clone size: .; D gene: TRBD1; J gene: TRBJ2-2; V gene: TRBV5-1; CDR3 protein: CASGYRGRTGELFF; CDR3 DNA: TGCGCCAGCGGTTACAGGGGCCGGACCGGGGAGCTGTTTTTT
clone size: few; D gene: .; J gene: TRBJ2-5; V gene: TRBV7-2; CDR3 protein: CASSLTGTQETQYF; CDR3 DNA: TGTGCCAGCAGCTTAACGGGGACTCAAGAGACCCAGTACTTC
clone size: few; D gene: .; J gene: TRBJ2-3; V gene: TRBV14; CDR3 protein: CASKGWGTDTQYF; CDR3 DNA: TGTGCCAGCAAGGGCTGGGGCACAGATACGCAGTATTTT
clone size: few; D gene: .; J gene: TRBJ1-2; V gene: TRBV25-1; CDR3 protein: CASSEWSQIYGYTF; CDR3 DNA: TGTGCCAGCAGTGAATGGAGTCAGATCTATGGCTACACCTTC
clone size: few; D gene: .; J gene: TRBJ1-2; V gene: TRBV10-3; CDR3 protein: CAISESASSPNYGYTF; CDR3 DNA: TGTGCCATCAGTGAGTCAGCCTCCAGCCCTAACTATGGCTACACCTTC
clone size: few; D gene: .; J gene: TRBJ2-5; V gene: TRBV2; CDR3 protein: CASSGTLQETQYF; CDR3 DNA: TGTGCCAGCAGTGGCACCCTACAAGAGACCCAGTACTTC
clone size: .; D gene: .; J gene: TRBJ2-4; V gene: TRBV2; CDR3 protein: CASRPRQGGNIQYF; CDR3 DNA: TGTGCCAGCAGGCCTCGCCAGGGGGGAAACATTCAGTACTTC
clone size: .; D gene: TRBD1; J gene: TRBJ1-1; V gene: TRBV7-9; CDR3 protein: CASSSQQGDTEAFF; CDR3 DNA: TGTGCCAGCAGCTCACAACAGGGGGACACTGAAGCTTTCTTT
clone size: few; D gene: TRBD2; J gene: TRBJ2-1; V gene: TRBV29-1; CDR3 protein: CSVYGLASSYNEQFF; CDR3 DNA: TGCAGCGTGTACGGACTAGCGAGCTCCTACAATGAGCAGTTCTTC
clone size: few; D gene: .; J gene: TRBJ2-1; V gene: TRBV6-5; CDR3 protein: CASSYSTAREQFF; CDR3 DNA: TGTGCCAGCAGTTACTCGACAGCTCGTGAGCAGTTCTTC